This T cell receptor beta chain is drawn from a study of naive and memory T cell subsets. Whole-study findings and limits: The RNA method is potentially sensitive to activation and differentiation changes.

Amplification of ligated cDNA took four PCR rounds with SP2 and nested alpha and beta constant primers. TCRdb reprocessed the UMI-ligation and nested PCR reads via MiXCR and lists one record per CDR3 protein. The sample has more than 20,000 distinct CDR3 sequences; around 5.2% are singletons. A UMI-containing oligonucleotide was joined by 3' ligation to the TCR cDNA template. Whole-blood samples were 2 to 3 ml of peripheral blood from healthy adult volunteers. Input was about 1 to 1,100 ng of DNase-treated total RNA without cell sorting. This clonotype was seen a few times. Its antigen remains unidentified. The CDR3 consists of 15 residues. Germline V gene lookup returns CDR1 MNHEY and CDR2 SMNVEV (reference sequence). The V gene end was trimmed by 2 bases and the J gene end by 4 bases; junction bases not matched to a gene: 1.

This clonotype originated in an adult in good health. The sequenced sample consisted of blood. The V and J genes are TRBV27 and TRBJ2-1; 11 nucleotides match TRBD2. The CDR3 protein is CASSLIAGGYNEQFF. The CDR3 DNA reads TGTGCCAGCAGTTTAATAGCGGGAGGGTACAATGAGCAGTTCTTC.